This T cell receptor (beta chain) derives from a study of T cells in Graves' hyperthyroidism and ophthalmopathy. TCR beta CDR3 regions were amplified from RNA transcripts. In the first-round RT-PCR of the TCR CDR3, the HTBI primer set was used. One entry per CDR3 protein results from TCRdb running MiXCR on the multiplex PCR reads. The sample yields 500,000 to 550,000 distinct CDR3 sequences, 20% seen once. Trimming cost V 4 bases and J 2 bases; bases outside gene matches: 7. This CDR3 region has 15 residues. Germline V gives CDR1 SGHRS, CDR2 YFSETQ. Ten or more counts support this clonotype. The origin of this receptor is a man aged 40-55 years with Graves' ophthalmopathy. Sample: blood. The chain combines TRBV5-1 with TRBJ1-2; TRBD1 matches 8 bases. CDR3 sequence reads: CASSLGQDGNYGYTF. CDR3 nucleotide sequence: TGCGCCAGCAGCCTGGGACAGGATGGGAACTATGGCTACACCTTC.